Below, 30 T cell receptor beta chains from the same sample are listed, as sequenced in a study of blood T cell repertoires in COVID-19. Assay: immunoSEQ multiplex PCR; the TCRdb copy retains only in-frame clones and omits some. There are some 300,000 clones in the sample; approximately 86% occur only once, and 10% to 15% lies in the top ten. The sample comprised peripheral blood. The receptors derive from a woman between 65 and 79 years old with COVID-19, enrolled during active disease.

The rearrangement uses TRBV12-3 or TRBV12-4 and TRBJ1-2; D is uncertain. V lost 5 bases and J 6 bases, leaving 13 bases between the germline ends. CDR3 length equals 13 residues. Here the CDR3 reads CASSVPGYDGYTF. DNA of the CDR3: TGTGCCAGCAGTGTCCCCGGTTATGATGGCTACACCTTC.

The chain uses TRBV29-1 and TRBJ2-5; 8 nucleotides align to TRBD1. The CDR3 is 15 residues long. With 4 bases clipped from V and 2 bases from J, the junction kept 9 bases outside the gene matches. Per germline, CDR1 SQVTM and CDR2 ANQGSEA. The CDR3: CSVGSRTGKQETQYF. CDR3 coding DNA: TGCAGCGTTGGGAGCCGGACAGGGAAGCAAGAGACCCAGTACTTC. The full variable domain, in which reference TRBV29-1 and TRBJ2-5 provide the parts outside the CDR3, is SAVISQKPSRDICQRGTSLTIQCQVDSQVTMMFWYRQQPGQSLTLIATANQGSEATYESGFVIDKFPISRPNLTFSTLTVSNMSPEDSSIYLCSVGSRTGKQETQYFGPGTRLLVL.

The rearrangement links TRBV7-9 to TRBJ1-4; possible D gene TRBD1, 5 bases. CDR3 size: 14 residues. Germline lookup yields CDR1 SEHNR and CDR2 FQNEAQ (reference sequence). The V end was cut by 7 bases, the J end by 7 bases, with 16 bases between. The CDR3 is CASNPGRGTEKLFF. CDR3 bases: TGTGCCAGCAACCCGGGTAGGGGAACTGAAAAACTGTTTTTT.

This sequence joins TRBV6-1 and TRBJ2-7; TRBD2 might be the D (5 bases). The CDR3 totals 13 residues. Between the trimmed V and J ends, which lost 3 bases and 4 bases, there was a span of 10 bases. Germline-derived CDR1 and CDR2 are MNHNS and SASEGT. CDR3 region: CASSEVRGYEQYF. CDR3 coding DNA: TGTGCCAGCAGTGAGGTCCGGGGATACGAGCAGTACTTC.

The V gene is TRBV28, the J gene TRBJ2-1; D is perhaps TRBD1 (5 bases). CDR1 MDHEN and CDR2 SYDVKM come from the germline V gene. The length of the CDR3 is 14 residues. The CDR3 spells CQVRALGPYNEQFF. The CDR3 DNA follows: TGTCAGGTAAGGGCCCTGGGGCCCTACAATGAGCAGTTCTTC.

This chain joins TRBV6-2 or TRBV6-3 and TRBJ2-5, with a tentative D call TRBD2 (5 bases). Trimming took off 4 bases at V and 1 base at J, with 13 bases between the two ends. Germline V CDR1 and CDR2: MNHEY, SVGEGT. The CDR3 runs to 15 residues. The chain's CDR3 is CASSSDGESQETQYF. The CDR3 coding sequence is TGTGCCAGCAGTTCCGACGGGGAATCCCAAGAGACCCAGTACTTC.

The genes are TRBV19 and TRBJ1-1; D remains ambiguous. The CDR3 runs to 14 residues. Deletions cut 3 bases from V and 8 bases from J, with 16 bases between. From germline, CDR1 is LNHDA and CDR2 SQIVND (reference sequence). The CDR3 bases are TGTGCCAGTAGTATTACTACATTGCAGACCGAAGCTTTCTTT. As protein: CASSITTLQTEAFF.

The J gene is TRBJ1-6, the V gene TRBV7-2; TRBD1 matches at 7 bases. V lost 2 bases to trimming and J lost 10 bases; unmatched junction nucleotides: 2. Germline values: CDR1 SGHTA, CDR2 FQGNSA. The CDR3 is made up of 13 amino acids. The CDR3 DNA reads as TGTGCCAGCAGCTTACAGGGGGGATCACCCCTCCACTTT. Residues: CASSLQGGSPLHF.

The chain recombines TRBV5-8 with TRBJ2-3; D unresolved. Trimming stripped 1 base from V and 6 bases from J, with 3 bases between. From germline, CDR1 is SGHTS and CDR2 YDEGEE. This CDR3 region has 11 residues. The CDR3 coding sequence is TGTGCCAGCAGCTTGCTGGATACGCAGTATTTT. Protein sequence: CASSLLDTQYF.

This clone was recorded a few times. V and J are TRBV2 and TRBJ1-4, with 9 positions matching TRBD1. CDR3 length: 15 residues. The V gene end was trimmed by 4 bases and the J gene end by 6 bases; junction bases not matched to a gene: 6. CDR1 SNHLY and CDR2 FYNNEI come from the germline V gene. CDR3 coding DNA: TGTGCCAGCAGTGGCGACAGGGGGTCAGATGAAAAACTGTTTTTT. Its translation is CASSGDRGSDEKLFF.

This chain joins TRBV30 and TRBJ2-2; TRBD1 matches at 7 bases. This CDR3 is 16 amino acids long. With V trimmed by 0 bases and J by 6 bases, 10 bases remained unmatched. CDR1 and CDR2 (germline): GTSNPN, SVGIG (reference sequence). CDR3 bases: TGTGCCTGGAGTGTACGAAAGACAGGGTGGGCCGGGGAGCTGTTTTTT. Its translation: CAWSVRKTGWAGELFF.

The CDR3 sequence is CASSPRGQGTDTQYF. CDR3 DNA sequence: TGTGCCAGCAGCCCCAGGGGACAGGGCACAGATACGCAGTATTTT. The gene calls are TRBV5-8 and TRBJ2-3, with 8 bases fitting TRBD1. V trimming: 4 bases; J trimming: 1 base; junction bases outside the gene matches: 5. Germline values: CDR1 SGHTS, CDR2 YDEGEE. The CDR3 has 15 residues.

This clone came up once. This chain uses TRBV10-2 with TRBJ2-1; 9 bases are shared with TRBD2. The CDR3 extends over 15 amino acids. Per the germline V gene, CDR1 is WSHSY and CDR2 is SAAADI. Trimming took 8 bases from V and 3 from J; bases not matched to a gene: 8. The CDR3 loop reads CASSQAGGFYNEQFF. CDR3 nucleotide sequence: TGCGCCAGCTCTCAAGCGGGGGGCTTCTACAATGAGCAGTTCTTC.

This clone was counted a few times. The chain uses TRBV6-5 and TRBJ1-1, with 9 bases aligning to TRBD1. The V segment lost 9 bases and the J segment 1 base; nucleotides outside the gene matches: 3. Germline-derived CDR1 and CDR2 are MNHEY and SVGAGI. The CDR3 extends over 13 amino acids. The CDR3 nucleotides read TGTGCCAGTCGGGACAGGGCGAACACTGAAGCTTTCTTT. This sequence encodes CASRDRANTEAFF.

CDR3 region: CSVGGQGSRGYAFF. The CDR3 DNA is TGCAGCGTGGGGGGACAGGGTAGTCGAGGATACGCTTTCTTT. This rearrangement joins TRBV29-1 to TRBJ1-1; 9 positions agree with TRBD1. J gave up 11 bases and V 6 bases, and 16 bases lay outside the gene matches. Germline loops: CDR1 SQVTM, CDR2 ANQGSEA. The CDR3 is made up of 14 amino acids.

The chain employs TRBV30 and TRBJ1-3; TRBD1 is a possible D gene (6 bases). V shed 5 bases and J shed 4 bases, with 24 bases lying between them. Germline V lookup: CDR1 GTSNPN, CDR2 SVGIG (reference sequence). The length of the CDR3 is 17 residues. The CDR3 DNA sequence: TGTGCCTGGGCCCCTCCTTCAGGGGCTCCTCGAGGAAACACCATATATTTT. The encoded protein is CAWAPPSGAPRGNTIYF.

The rearrangement links TRBV5-6 to TRBJ1-2, with D perhaps TRBD1 (6 bases). The CDR3 covers 16 residues. CDR1 SGHDT and CDR2 YYEEEE come from the germline V gene. Trimming removed 2 bases at V and 5 bases at J, with 19 bases between. Here the CDR3 reads CASSFRGIFPVYGYTF. In nucleotides, the CDR3 is TGTGCCAGCAGCTTCAGGGGCATTTTCCCTGTATATGGCTACACCTTC.

The chain couples TRBV21-1 to TRBJ1-1. TRBV21-1 is given as a pseudogene. The CDR3 covers 13 residues. CDR3 residues: CASSKDGGPEAFF. As DNA, the CDR3 is TGTGCCAGCAGCAAAGACGGGGGTCCGGAAGCTTTCTTT.

This chain links TRBV5-1 with TRBJ2-2; D gene ambiguous. The germline V and J ends were trimmed by 5 bases and 7 bases, with 12 bases remaining between them. Per the germline V gene, CDR1 is SGHRS and CDR2 is YFSETQ. CDR3 size: 13 residues. The CDR3 nucleotides are TGCGCCAGCAGTATCCAAGAGAACGGGGAGCTGTTTTTT. This sequence encodes CASSIQENGELFF.

This clone occurred once. The CDR3 loop is CASSVAGTGMNTEAFF. The CDR3 DNA reads TGTGCCAGCAGCGTAGCGGGGACAGGAATGAACACTGAAGCTTTCTTT. The chain recombines TRBV9 with TRBJ1-1; 8 bases agree with TRBD1. J gave up 0 bases and V 0 bases, and 4 bases lay outside the gene matches. The CDR3 length is 16 residues. CDR1 SGDLS and CDR2 YYNGEE come from the germline V gene.

The V and J genes are TRBV15 and TRBJ1-4; 7 bases match TRBD1. With V trimmed by 5 bases and J by 7 bases, 13 bases remained unmatched. Germline assignment: CDR1 LNHNV and CDR2 YYDKDF (reference sequence). This CDR3 has 16 amino acids. The CDR3 spells CATSPITGASGEKLFF. CDR3 in DNA: TGTGCCACCAGCCCCATCACAGGGGCTTCGGGTGAAAAACTGTTTTTT.

The chain links TRBV5-6 to TRBJ2-1, with TRBD2 identical over 10 bases. CDR3 length equals 16 residues. The germline CDR1 and CDR2 sequences are SGHDT and YYEEEE. The V gene end was trimmed by 0 bases and the J gene end by 8 bases; junction bases not matched to a gene: 8. The CDR3 is CASSLVGTSGADEQFF. In DNA, the CDR3 is TGTGCCAGCAGCTTGGTTGGCACTAGCGGGGCGGATGAGCAGTTCTTC.

CDR3 bases: TGTGCCAGCAGGAGCGGGGGCACAGATACGCAGTATTTT. It specifies CASRSGGTDTQYF. The V and J genes are TRBV27 and TRBJ2-3; 7 positions match TRBD2. The germline CDR1 and CDR2 sequences are MNHEY and SMNVEV (reference sequence). Losses at the gene ends were 6 bases for V and 1 base for J; bases not matched to a gene: 1. The CDR3 is 13 residues long.

V gene TRBV12-3 or TRBV12-4 combines with J gene TRBJ1-2, with D perhaps matching TRBD1 (5 bases). V was cut by 4 bases and J by 5 bases, with 8 bases left in between. CDR3 length: 12 amino acids. DNA of the CDR3: TGTGCCAGCAGTTCAGGGCGGTATGGCTACACCTTC. It translates to CASSSGRYGYTF.

V is TRBV24-1 and J is TRBJ2-3, with 9 nucleotides matching TRBD1. CDR3 length equals 16 residues. Germline V gene sequence: CDR1 KGHDR, CDR2 SFDVKD. Trimming took 4 bases from V and 4 from J; bases not matched to a gene: 8. Here the CDR3 DNA reads TGTGCCACCAGTGAGCGGGGACAGGGCCCACCAGATACGCAGTATTTT. This translates into CATSERGQGPPDTQYF.

V usage is TRBV27 and J usage is TRBJ1-4; D unresolved. Germline V gene sequence: CDR1 MNHEY, CDR2 SMNVEV (reference sequence). The CDR3 contains 13 residues. Trimming shortened V by 3 bases and J by 10 bases, and 12 bases separated the two germline ends. This CDR3 is CASSFSPERKLFF. CDR3 coding DNA: TGTGCCAGCAGTTTTAGCCCGGAACGAAAACTGTTTTTT.

In this sample, this clone turned up once. J is TRBJ1-2 and V is TRBV2; unclear D gene. CDR3 length equals 12 residues. Trimming left V 3 bases short and J 5 bases short, with 7 bases between. CDR1 and CDR2 (germline): SNHLY, FYNNEI. The CDR3 loop reads CASSEYQYGYTF. CDR3 DNA sequence: TGTGCCAGCAGTGAGTACCAGTATGGCTACACCTTC.

This sequence joins TRBV27 and TRBJ1-2, with D tentatively TRBD1 (6 bases). The CDR3 has 13 residues. Trimming shortened V by 2 bases and J by 7 bases, and 11 bases separated the two germline ends. The germline V gene has CDR1 MNHEY and CDR2 SMNVEV (reference sequence). CDR3 nucleotides: TGTGCCAGCAGTTTAGGACAGACGCTTGGCTACACCTTC. Protein sequence: CASSLGQTLGYTF.

This clone has a single count. The CDR3 spells CASSVEGAGEQFF. The CDR3 nucleotides are TGTGCCAGCAGCGTGGAAGGGGCAGGGGAGCAGTTCTTC. V is TRBV9 and J is TRBJ2-1; TRBD1 might be the D (5 bases). Germline V CDR1 and CDR2: SGDLS, YYNGEE. The CDR3 extends over 13 amino acids. V was cut by 2 bases and J by 10 bases, with 13 bases left in between. The variable domain in full, with the rest retrieved from reference TRBV9 and TRBJ2-1, is DSGVTQTPKHLITATGQRVTLRCSPRSGDLSVYWYQQSLDQGLQFLIQYYNGEERAKGNILERFSAQQFPDLHSELNLSSLELGDSALYFCASSVEGAGEQFFGPGTRLTVL.

The V and J genes are TRBV30 and TRBJ2-1; TRBD2 matches 8 bases. V lost 2 bases and J lost 5; bases outside the gene matches: 17. The CDR3 sequence is 18 residues long. The germline gives CDR1 GTSNPN, CDR2 SVGIG (reference sequence). The CDR3 nucleotides read TGTGCCTGGAGTATGTGGAGCGGGGGCCGTAAAAGAAACAATGAGCAGTTCTTC. It encodes CAWSMWSGGRKRNNEQFF.